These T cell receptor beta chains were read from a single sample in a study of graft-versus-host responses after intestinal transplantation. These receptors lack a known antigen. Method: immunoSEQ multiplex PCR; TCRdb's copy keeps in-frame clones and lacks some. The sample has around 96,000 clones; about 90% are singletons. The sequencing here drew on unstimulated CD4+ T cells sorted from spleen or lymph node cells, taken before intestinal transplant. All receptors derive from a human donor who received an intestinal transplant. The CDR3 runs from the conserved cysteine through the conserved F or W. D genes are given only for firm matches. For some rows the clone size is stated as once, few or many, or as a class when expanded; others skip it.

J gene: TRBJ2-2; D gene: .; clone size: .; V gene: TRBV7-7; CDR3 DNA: TGTGCCAGCAGCTTGGGGCAGGGGAACACCGGGGAGCTGTTTTTT; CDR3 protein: CASSLGQGNTGELFF
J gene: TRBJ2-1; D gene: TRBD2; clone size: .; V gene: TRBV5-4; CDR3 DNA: TGTGCCAGCAGCTTGGACCAGCGGGGGGGCAGTGAGCAGTTCTTC; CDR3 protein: CASSLDQRGGSEQFF
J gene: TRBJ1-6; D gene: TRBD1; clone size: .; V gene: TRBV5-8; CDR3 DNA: TGTGCCAGCAGCCAGGAGACAGGGGGATCACCCCTCCACTTT; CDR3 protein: CASSQETGGSPLHF
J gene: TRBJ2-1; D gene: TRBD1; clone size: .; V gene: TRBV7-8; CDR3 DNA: TGTGCCAGCAGCTCAAAAGGGACAGAATACAATGAGCAGTTCTTC; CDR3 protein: CASSSKGTEYNEQFF
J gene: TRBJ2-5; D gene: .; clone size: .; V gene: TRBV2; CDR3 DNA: TGTGCCAGCATGCCGGACTTTCAAGAGACCCAGTACTTC; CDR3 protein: CASMPDFQETQYF
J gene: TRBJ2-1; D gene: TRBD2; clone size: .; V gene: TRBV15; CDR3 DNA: TGTGCCACCAGCAGAGCGAATGTGGCGGGAGGGCCGTTCTCCTACAATGAGCAGTTCTTC; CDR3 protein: CATSRANVAGGPFSYNEQFF
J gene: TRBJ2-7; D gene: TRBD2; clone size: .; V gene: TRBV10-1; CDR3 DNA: TGCGCCAGCAGTGAGTCAATGGCTAGCGGGAGGCACGGCGAGCAGTACTTC; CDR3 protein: CASSESMASGRHGEQYF
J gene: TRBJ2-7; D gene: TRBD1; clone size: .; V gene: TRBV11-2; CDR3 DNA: TGTGCCAGCAGCCGTGACAGGGGCTTCGGGTACGAGCAGTACTTC; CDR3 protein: CASSRDRGFGYEQYF
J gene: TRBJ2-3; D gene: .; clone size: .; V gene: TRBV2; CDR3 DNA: TGTGCCAGCGTCGTTAGCGGCTCCACAGATACGCAGTATTTT; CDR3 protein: CASVVSGSTDTQYF
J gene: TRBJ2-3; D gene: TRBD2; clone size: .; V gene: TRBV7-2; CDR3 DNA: TGTGCCAGCAGCTTAGTGGCAGCGGGAAGGGGAGATACGCAGTATTTT; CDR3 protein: CASSLVAAGRGDTQYF
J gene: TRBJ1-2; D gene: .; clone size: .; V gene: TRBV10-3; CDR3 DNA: TGTGCCATCAGTGATCAGGGGCGTAACTATGGCTACACCTTC; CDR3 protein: CAISDQGRNYGYTF
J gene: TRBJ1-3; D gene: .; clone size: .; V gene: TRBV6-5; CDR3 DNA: TGTGCCAGCCTCGGGGGCGGGAGTGGAAACACCATATATTTT; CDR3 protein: CASLGGGSGNTIYF
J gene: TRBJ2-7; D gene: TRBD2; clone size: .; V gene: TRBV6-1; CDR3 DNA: TGTGCCAGCAGAAGACTAGCGGGGGGACTGGACGAGCAGTACTTC; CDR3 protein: CASRRLAGGLDEQYF
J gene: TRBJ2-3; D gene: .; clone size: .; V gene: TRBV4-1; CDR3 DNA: TGCGCCAGCAGCCAAATCGGACTCGTCACAGATACGCAGTATTTT; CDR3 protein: CASSQIGLVTDTQYF
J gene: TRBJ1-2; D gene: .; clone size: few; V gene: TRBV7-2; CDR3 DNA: TGTGCCAGCAGCGTCCAGGGATATGGCTACACCTTC; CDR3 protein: CASSVQGYGYTF
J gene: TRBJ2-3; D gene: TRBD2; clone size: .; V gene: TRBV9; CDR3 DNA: TGTGCCAGCGCCCCCGGGCGGGCTAGCGGGGGGCGGACAGATACGCAGTATTTT; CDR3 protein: CASAPGRASGGRTDTQYF
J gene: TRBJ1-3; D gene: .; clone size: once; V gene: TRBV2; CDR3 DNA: TGTGCCAGCAGGGACACTTACTCTGGAAACACCATATATTTT; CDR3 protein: CASRDTYSGNTIYF
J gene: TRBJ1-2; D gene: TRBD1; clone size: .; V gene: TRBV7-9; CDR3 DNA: TGTGCCAGCAGCGTACAGGGGGGCTATGGCTACACCTTC; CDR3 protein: CASSVQGGYGYTF
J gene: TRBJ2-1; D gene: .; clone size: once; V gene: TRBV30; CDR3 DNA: TGTGCCTGGAGTTCTAATGCGAGGGAGCAGTTCTTC; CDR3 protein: CAWSSNAREQFF
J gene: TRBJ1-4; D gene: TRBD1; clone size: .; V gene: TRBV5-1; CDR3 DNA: TGCGCCAGCAGCTTGCTGGGGACAGGGGCACTATCAACTAATGAAAAACTGTTTTTT; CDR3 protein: CASSLLGTGALSTNEKLFF
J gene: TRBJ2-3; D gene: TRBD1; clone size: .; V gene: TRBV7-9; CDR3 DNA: TGTGCCAGCAGCTTAGCGTCGACAGGGGCAGATACGCAGTATTTT; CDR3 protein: CASSLASTGADTQYF
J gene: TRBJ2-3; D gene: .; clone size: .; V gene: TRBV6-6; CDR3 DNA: TGTGCCGGAAGCGCGGCGGGGAGAGTAGCAGATACGCAGTATTTT; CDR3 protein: CAGSAAGRVADTQYF
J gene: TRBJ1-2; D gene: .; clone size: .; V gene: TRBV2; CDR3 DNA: TGTGCCAGCAGTGAAGCGGAGCGACAGCTATATGGCTACACCTTC; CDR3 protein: CASSEAERQLYGYTF
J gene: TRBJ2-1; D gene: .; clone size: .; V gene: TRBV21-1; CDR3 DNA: TGTGCCAGTAAGCTGGGCCACGCCGCCGGTGAGCAGTTCTTC; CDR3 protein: CASKLGHAAGEQFF
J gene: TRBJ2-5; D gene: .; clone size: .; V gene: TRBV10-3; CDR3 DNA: TGTGCCATCAGTGAGATACAAGAGACCCAGTACTTC; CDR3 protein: CAISEIQETQYF
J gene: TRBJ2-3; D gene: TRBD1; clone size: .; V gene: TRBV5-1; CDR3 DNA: TGCGCCAGCAGCGCCCGGGACAGGGTAGGGCTTAGCACAGATACGCAGTATTTT; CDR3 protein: CASSARDRVGLSTDTQYF
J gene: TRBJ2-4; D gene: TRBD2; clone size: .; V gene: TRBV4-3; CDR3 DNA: TGCGCCAGCAGCCAATCTTGGGGACTAGCGGGGGTCGGGGTAGAAAACATTCAGTACTTC; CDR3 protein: CASSQSWGLAGVGVENIQYF
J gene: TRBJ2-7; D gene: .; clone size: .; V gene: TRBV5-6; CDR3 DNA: TGTGCCAGCAGCCCAGACAGGTTTTCCTACGAGCAGTACTTC; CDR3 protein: CASSPDRFSYEQYF
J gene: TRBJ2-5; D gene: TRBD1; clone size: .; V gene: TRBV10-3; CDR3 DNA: TGTGCCAACTTCGGGACAGGGGGGTTTAGGGAGACCCAGTACTTC; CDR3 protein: CANFGTGGFRETQYF
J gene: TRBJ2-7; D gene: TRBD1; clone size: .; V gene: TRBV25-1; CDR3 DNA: TGTGCCAGCTGGGGACAGGGTGGATCCTACGAGCAGTACTTC; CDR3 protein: CASWGQGGSYEQYF
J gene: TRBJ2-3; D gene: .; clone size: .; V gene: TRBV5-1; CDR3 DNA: TGCGCCAGCAGCCCCCTTTACACAGATACGCAGTATTTT; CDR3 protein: CASSPLYTDTQYF
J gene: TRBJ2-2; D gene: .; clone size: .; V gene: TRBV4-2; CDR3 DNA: TGTGCCAGCAGCCCTAGCAGTAATCCCGGGGAGCTGTTTTTT; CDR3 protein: CASSPSSNPGELFF
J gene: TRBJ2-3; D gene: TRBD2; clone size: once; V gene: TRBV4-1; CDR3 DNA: TGCGCCAGCAGCCAAGGGAAGGGACTAGCTCGCACAGATACGCAGTATTTT; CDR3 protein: CASSQGKGLARTDTQYF
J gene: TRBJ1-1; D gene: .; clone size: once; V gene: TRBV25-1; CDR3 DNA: TGTGCCAGCAGTCGCGGGGGATACACTGAAGCTTTCTTT; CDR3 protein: CASSRGGYTEAFF
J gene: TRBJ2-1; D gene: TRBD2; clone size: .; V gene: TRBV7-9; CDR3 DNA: TGTGCCAGCAGCTTAGGTCTTAGCGGGAGTGGGTACAATGAGCAGTTCTTC; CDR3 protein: CASSLGLSGSGYNEQFF
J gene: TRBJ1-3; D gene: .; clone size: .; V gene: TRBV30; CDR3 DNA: TGTGCCTGGAGACTTAATGGAAACACCATATATTTT; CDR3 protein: CAWRLNGNTIYF
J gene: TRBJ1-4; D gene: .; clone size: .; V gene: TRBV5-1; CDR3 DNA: TGCGCCAGCAGCTTGGAGGGGGTAACTAATGAAAAACTGTTTTTT; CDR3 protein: CASSLEGVTNEKLFF
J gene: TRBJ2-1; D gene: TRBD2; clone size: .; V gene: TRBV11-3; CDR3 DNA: TGTGCCAGCAGCTTAGGTACTAGCGGTTACAATGAGCAGTTCTTC; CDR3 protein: CASSLGTSGYNEQFF
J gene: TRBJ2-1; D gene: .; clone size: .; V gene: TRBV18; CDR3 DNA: TGTGCCAGCTCACCGCAAACAGTTTACAATGAGCAGTTCTTC; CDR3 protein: CASSPQTVYNEQFF
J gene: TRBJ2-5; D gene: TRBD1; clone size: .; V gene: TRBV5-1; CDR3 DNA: TGCGCCAGCAGCGCTCAGGGGGCAGAGACCCAGTACTTC; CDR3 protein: CASSAQGAETQYF
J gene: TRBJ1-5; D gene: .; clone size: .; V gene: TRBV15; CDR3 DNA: TGTGCCACCAGCTTTGGCCAGGCCGAGCCCCAGCATTTT; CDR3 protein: CATSFGQAEPQHF
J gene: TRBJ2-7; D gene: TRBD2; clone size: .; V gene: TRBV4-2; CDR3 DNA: TGTGCCAGCAGCCAGACCGGGACTAGCGGGAGGGCCGGCTACGAGCAGTACTTC; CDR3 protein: CASSQTGTSGRAGYEQYF
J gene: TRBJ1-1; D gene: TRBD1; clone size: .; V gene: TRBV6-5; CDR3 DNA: TGTGCCAGCAGTTACTCGCAGGGGGCCGACACTGAAGCTTTCTTT; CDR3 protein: CASSYSQGADTEAFF
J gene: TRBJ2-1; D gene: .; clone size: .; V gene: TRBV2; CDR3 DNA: TGTGCCAGCATGACGGGAGAGTACAATGAGCAGTTCTTC; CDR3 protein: CASMTGEYNEQFF
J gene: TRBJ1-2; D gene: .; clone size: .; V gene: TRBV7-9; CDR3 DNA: TGTGCCAGCAGCTCACCGTCGATCGACAGGTTGCCCTACACCTTC; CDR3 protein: CASSSPSIDRLPYTF
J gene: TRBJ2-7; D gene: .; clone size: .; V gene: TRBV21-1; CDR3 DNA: TGTGCCAGCAGCTCAGGGCCACCGGGACAAGGCCCCCCGAGCTCCTACGAGCAGTACTTC; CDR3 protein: CASSSGPPGQGPPSSYEQYF
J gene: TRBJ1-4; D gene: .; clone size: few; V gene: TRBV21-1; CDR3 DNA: TGTGCCAGCAGCATCTCCGGGACAGGGGAACCTAATGAAAAACTGTTTTTT; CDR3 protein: CASSISGTGEPNEKLFF